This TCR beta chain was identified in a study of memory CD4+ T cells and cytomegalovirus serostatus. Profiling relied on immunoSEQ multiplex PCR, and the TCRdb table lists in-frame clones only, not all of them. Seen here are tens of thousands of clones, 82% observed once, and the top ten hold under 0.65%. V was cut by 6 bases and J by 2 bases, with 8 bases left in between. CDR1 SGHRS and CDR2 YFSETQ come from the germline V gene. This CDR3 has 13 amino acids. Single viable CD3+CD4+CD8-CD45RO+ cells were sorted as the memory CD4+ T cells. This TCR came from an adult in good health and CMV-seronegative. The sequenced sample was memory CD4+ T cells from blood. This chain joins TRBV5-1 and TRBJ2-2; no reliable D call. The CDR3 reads CASTQRNTGELFF. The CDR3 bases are TGCGCCAGCACCCAAAGAAACACCGGGGAGCTGTTTTTT.